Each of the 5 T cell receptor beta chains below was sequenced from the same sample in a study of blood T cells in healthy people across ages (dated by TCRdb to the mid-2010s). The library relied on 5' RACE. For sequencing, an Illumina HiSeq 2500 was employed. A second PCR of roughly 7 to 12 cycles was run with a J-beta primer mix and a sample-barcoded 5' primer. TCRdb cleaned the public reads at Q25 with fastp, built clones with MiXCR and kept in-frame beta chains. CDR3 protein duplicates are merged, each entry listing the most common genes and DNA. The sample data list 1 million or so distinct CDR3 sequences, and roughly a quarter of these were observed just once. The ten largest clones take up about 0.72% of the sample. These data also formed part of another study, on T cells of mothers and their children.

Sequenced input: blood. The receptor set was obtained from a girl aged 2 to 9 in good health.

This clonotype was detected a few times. CDR3 loop: CASSIVGAYNEQFF. The CDR3 coding sequence is TGTGCCAGCTCGATTGTGGGGGCCTACAATGAGCAGTTCTTC. V gene TRBV27 combines with J gene TRBJ2-1; D may correspond to TRBD1 or TRBD2 (5 bases each). There are 14 residues in the CDR3. Trimming took 8 bases from V and 2 from J, leaving 13 bases between them. Germline V CDR1 and CDR2: MNHEY, SMNVEV (reference sequence).

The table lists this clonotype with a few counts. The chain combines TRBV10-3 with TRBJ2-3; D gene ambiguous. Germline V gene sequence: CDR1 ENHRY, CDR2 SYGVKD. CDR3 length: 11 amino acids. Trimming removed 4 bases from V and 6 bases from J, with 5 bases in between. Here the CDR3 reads CAISGADTQYF. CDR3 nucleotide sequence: TGTGCCATCAGTGGAGCGGATACGCAGTATTTT.

The chain's CDR3 is CSVGRTEISYEQYF. Written as DNA, the CDR3 is TGCAGCGTTGGCAGGACGGAGATCTCCTACGAGCAGTACTTC. V is TRBV29-1 and J is TRBJ2-7; D unresolved. Germline CDR1 reads SQVTM; CDR2 reads ANQGSEA. The CDR3 runs 14 residues. Trimming left V 4 bases short and J 0 bases short, with 13 bases between.

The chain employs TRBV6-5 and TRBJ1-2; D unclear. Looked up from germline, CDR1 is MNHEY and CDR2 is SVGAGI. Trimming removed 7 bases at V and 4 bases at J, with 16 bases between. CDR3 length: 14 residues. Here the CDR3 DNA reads TGTGCCAGCAATTCCACCGACCAAACCTATGGCTACACCTTC. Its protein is CASNSTDQTYGYTF.

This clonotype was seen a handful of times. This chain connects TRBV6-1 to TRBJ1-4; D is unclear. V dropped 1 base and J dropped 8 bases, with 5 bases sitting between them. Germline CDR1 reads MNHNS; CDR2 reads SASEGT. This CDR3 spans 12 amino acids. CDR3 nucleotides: TGTGCCAGCAGTGAAGAAGAGGAAAAACTGTTTTTT. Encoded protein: CASSEEEEKLFF.